The entry below describes one T cell receptor beta chain. This sample is drawn from a study of blood T cell repertoires in COVID-19. For the study at large: From the United States, Italy and Spain came samples of acute and convalescent COVID-19.

Generated by immunoSEQ multiplex PCR, the TCRdb table keeps only in-frame clones and is missing some. The data show 200,000 to 250,000 clones, roughly four fifths seen once. CDR1 and CDR2 (germline): SGDLS, YYNGEE. Trimming removed 0 bases from V and 2 bases from J; junction bases left unmatched: 7. CDR3 length: 16 amino acids. The receptor was derived from an older woman with acute or convalescent COVID-19. The sample consisted of peripheral blood. The chain combines TRBV9 with TRBJ1-2; 7 bases map to TRBD1. This CDR3 is CASSVDPGTANYGYTF. DNA for the CDR3: TGTGCCAGCAGCGTAGACCCCGGGACAGCCAACTATGGCTACACCTTC. Drawing the rest from reference TRBV9 and TRBJ1-2, the complete variable domain is DSGVTQTPKHLITATGQRVTLRCSPRSGDLSVYWYQQSLDQGLQFLIQYYNGEERAKGNILERFSAQQFPDLHSELNLSSLELGDSALYFCASSVDPGTANYGYTFGSGTRLTVV.